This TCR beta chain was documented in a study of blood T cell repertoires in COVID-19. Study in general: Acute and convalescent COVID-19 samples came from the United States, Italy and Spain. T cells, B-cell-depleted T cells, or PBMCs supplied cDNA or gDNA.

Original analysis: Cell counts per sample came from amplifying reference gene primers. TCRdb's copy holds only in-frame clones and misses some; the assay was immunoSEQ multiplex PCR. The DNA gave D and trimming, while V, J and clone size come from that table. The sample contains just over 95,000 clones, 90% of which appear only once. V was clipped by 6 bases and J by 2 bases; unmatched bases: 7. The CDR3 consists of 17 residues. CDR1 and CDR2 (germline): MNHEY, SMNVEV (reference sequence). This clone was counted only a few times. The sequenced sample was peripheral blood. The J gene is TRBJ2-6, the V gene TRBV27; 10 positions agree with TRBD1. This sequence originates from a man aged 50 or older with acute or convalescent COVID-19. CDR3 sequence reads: CASRRGTGVPGANVLTF. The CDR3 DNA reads TGTGCCAGCAGGCGCGGGACAGGGGTTCCTGGGGCCAACGTCCTGACTTTC. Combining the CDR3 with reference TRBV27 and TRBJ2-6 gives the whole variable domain EAQVTQNPRYLITVTGKKLTVTCSQNMNHEYMSWYRQDPGLGLRQIYYSMNVEVTDKGDVPEGYKVSRKEKRNFPLILESPSPNQTSLYFCASRRGTGVPGANVLTFGAGSRLTVL.